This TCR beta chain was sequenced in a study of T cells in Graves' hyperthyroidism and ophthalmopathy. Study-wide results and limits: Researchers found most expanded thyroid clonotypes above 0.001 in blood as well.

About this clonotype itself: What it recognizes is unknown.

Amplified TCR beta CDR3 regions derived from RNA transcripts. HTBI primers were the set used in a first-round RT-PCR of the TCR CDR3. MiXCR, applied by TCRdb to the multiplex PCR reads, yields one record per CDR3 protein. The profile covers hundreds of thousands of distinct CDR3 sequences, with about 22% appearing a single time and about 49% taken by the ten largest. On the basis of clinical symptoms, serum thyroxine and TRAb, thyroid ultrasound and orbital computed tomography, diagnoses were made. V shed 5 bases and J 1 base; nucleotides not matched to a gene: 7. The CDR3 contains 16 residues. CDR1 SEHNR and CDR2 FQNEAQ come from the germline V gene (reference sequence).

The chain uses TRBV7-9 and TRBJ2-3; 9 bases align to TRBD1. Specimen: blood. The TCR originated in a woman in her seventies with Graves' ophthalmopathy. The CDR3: CASSIYRGLGTDTQYF. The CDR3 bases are TGTGCCAGCAGCATATACAGGGGGCTTGGCACAGATACGCAGTATTTT.